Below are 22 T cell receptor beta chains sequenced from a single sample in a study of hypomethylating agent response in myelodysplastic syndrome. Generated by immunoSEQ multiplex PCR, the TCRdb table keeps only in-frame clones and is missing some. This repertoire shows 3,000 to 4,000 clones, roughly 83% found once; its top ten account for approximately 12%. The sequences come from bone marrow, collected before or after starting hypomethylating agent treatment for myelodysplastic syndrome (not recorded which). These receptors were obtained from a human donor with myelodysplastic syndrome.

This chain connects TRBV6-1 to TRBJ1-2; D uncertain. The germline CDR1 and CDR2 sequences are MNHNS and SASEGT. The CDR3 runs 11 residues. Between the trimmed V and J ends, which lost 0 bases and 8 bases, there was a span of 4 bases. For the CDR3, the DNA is TGTGCCAGCAGTGAAGCGTGGGGCTACACCTTC. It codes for CASSEAWGYTF.

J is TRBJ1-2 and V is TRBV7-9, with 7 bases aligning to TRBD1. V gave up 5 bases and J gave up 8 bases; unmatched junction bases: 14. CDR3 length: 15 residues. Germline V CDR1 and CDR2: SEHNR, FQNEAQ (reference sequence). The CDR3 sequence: CASSRTPGGSGGYTF. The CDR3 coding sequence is TGTGCCAGCAGCCGCACCCCAGGGGGGTCTGGAGGCTACACCTTC.

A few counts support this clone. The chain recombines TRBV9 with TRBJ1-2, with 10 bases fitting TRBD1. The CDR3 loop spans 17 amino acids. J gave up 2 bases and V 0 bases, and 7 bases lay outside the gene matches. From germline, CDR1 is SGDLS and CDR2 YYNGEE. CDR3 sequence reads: CASSVAPRTGGNYGYTF. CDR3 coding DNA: TGTGCCAGCAGCGTAGCCCCCCGGACAGGGGGGAACTATGGCTACACCTTC.

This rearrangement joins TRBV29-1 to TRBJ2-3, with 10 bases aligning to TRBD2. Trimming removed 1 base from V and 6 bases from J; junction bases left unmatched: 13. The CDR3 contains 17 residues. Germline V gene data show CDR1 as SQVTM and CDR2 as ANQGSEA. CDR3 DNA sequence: TGCAGCGTTGAAGGCCTAGGGAGCGGGGGGGGATATGATACGCAGTATTTT. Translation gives CSVEGLGSGGGYDTQYF.

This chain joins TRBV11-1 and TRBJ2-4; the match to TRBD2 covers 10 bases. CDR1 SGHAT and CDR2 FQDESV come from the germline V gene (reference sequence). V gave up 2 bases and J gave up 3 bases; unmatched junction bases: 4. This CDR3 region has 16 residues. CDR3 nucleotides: TGTGCCAGCAGCTTATTAGCGGGGGGCCACAAAAACATTCAGTACTTC. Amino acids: CASSLLAGGHKNIQYF.

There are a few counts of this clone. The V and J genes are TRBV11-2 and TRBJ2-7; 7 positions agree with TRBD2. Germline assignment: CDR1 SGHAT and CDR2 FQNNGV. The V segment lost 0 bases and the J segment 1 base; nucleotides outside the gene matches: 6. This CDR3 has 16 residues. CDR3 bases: TGTGCCAGCAGCTTAGATCGGGGGGTAGGGTCCTACGAGCAGTACTTC. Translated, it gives CASSLDRGVGSYEQYF.

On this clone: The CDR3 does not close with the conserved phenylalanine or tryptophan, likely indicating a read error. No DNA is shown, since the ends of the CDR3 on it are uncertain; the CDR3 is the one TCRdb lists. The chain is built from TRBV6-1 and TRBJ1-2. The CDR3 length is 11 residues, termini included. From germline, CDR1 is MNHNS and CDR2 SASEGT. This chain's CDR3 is CASIRARAVVI.

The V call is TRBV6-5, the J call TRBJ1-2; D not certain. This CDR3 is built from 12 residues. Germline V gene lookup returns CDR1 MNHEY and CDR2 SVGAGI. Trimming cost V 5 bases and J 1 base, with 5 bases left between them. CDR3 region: CASSPHNYGYTF. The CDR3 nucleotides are TGTGCCAGCAGTCCACATAACTATGGCTACACCTTC.

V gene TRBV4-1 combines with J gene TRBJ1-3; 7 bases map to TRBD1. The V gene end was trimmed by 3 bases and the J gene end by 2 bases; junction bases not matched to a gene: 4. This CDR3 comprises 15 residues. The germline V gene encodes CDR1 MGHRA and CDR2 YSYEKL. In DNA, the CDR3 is TGCGCCAGCAGCCAGCTAGACAGGGCTGGAAACACCATATATTTT. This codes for CASSQLDRAGNTIYF.

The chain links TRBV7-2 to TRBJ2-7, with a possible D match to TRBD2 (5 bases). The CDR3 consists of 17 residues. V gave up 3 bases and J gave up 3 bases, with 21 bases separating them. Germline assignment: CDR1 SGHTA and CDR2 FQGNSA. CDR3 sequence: CASSFLAGGSKVYEQYF. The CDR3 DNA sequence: TGTGCCAGCAGCTTCCTGGCAGGAGGATCAAAAGTCTACGAGCAGTACTTC.

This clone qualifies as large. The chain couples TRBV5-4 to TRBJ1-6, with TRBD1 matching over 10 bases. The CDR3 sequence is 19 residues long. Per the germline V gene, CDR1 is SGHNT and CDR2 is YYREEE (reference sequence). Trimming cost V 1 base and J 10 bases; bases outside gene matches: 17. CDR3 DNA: TGTGCCAGCAGCTTGCCCCCTGTCCCGGGACAGGGGTTGGGGTCACCCCTCCACTTT. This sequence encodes CASSLPPVPGQGLGSPLHF.

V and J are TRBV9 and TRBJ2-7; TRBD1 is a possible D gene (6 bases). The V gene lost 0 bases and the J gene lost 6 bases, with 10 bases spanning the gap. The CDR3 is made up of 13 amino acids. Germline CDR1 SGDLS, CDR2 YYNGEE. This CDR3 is CASSVVETGEQYF. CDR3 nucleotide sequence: TGTGCCAGCAGCGTAGTTGAGACAGGCGAGCAGTACTTC.

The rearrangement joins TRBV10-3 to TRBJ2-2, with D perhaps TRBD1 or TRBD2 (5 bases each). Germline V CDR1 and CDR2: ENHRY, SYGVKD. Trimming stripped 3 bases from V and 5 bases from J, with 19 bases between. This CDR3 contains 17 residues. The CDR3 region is CAISDGTPERKTGELFF. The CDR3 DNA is TGTGCCATCAGTGATGGGACCCCAGAAAGAAAAACCGGGGAGCTGTTTTTT.

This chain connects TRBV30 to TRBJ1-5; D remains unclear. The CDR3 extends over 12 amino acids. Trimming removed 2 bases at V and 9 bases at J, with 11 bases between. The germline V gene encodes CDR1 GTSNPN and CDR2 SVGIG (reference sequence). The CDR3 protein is CAWSSQMAPQHF. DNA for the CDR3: TGTGCCTGGAGTTCCCAAATGGCGCCCCAGCATTTT.

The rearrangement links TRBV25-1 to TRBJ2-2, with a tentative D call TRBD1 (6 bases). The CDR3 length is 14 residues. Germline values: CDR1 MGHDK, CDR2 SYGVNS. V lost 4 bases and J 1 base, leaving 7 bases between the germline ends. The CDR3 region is CASSVGQNTGELFF. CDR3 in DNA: TGTGCCAGCAGTGTGGGACAGAACACCGGGGAGCTGTTTTTT.

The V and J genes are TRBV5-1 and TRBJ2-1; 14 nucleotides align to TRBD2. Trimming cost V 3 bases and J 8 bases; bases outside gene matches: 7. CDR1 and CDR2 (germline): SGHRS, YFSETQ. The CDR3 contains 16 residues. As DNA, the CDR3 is TGCGCCAGCAGCTCACTGACTAGCGGGGGGGTATATGAGCAGTTCTTC. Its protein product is CASSSLTSGGVYEQFF.

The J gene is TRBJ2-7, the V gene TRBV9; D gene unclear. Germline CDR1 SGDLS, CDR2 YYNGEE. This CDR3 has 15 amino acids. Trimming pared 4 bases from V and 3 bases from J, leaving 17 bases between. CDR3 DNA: TGTGCCAGCAGCCCTCTAGGAGATTTGTTCTACGAGCAGTACTTC. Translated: CASSPLGDLFYEQYF.

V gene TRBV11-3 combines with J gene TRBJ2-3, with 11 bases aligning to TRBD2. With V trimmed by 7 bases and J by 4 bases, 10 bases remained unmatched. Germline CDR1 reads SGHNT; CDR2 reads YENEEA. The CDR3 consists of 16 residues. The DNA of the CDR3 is TGTGCCAGCAACCCCATAGCGGGGGGGCGTCCAGATACGCAGTATTTT. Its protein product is CASNPIAGGRPDTQYF. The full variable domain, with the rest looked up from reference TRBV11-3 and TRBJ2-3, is EAGVVQSPRYKIIEKKQPVAFWCNPISGHNTLYWYLQNLGQGPELLIRYENEEAVDDSQLPKDRFSAERLKGVDSTLKIQPAELGDSAVYLCASNPIAGGRPDTQYFGPGTRLTVL.

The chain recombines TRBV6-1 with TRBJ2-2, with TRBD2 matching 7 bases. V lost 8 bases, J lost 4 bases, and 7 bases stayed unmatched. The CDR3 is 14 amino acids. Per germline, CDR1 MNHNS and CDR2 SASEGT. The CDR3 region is CASLGGVGTGELFF. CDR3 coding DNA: TGTGCCAGCCTGGGAGGGGTGGGCACCGGGGAGCTGTTTTTT.

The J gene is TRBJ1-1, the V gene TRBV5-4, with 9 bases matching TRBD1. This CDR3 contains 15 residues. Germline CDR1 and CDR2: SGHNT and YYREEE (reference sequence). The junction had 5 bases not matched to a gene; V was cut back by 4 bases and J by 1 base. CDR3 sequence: CASSDPGQGNTEAFF. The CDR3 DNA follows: TGTGCCAGCAGCGACCCGGGACAGGGGAACACTGAAGCTTTCTTT. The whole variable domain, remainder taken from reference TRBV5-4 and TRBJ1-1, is ETGVTQSPTHLIKTRGQQVTLRCSSQSGHNTVSWYQQALGQGPQFIFQYYREEENGRGNFPPRFSGLQFPNYSSELNVNALELDDSALYLCASSDPGQGNTEAFFGQGTRLTVV.

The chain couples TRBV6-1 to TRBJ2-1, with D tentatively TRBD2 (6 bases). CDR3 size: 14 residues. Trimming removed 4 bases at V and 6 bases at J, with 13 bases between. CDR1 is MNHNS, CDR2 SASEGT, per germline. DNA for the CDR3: TGTGCCAGCAGTGGCTCCACCGGGGGCAATGAGCAGTTCTTC. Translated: CASSGSTGGNEQFF.

The CDR3 coding sequence is TGTGCCAGTAGTGGACAGGGACTTAACTATGGCTACACCTTC. Residues: CASSGQGLNYGYTF. The chain has TRBV19 and TRBJ1-2, with TRBD1 matching over 8 bases. Germline lookup yields CDR1 LNHDA and CDR2 SQIVND (reference sequence). V trimming: 5 bases; J trimming: 1 base; junction bases outside the gene matches: 3. The CDR3 covers 14 residues.